This T cell receptor (beta chain) was recovered during a study of human T cells and chemical hapten exposure. This clonotype showed up many times. This sample's time point: patch test 2, 6 weeks after DPC sensitization. Specified treatment: therapeutic diphenylcyclopropenone sensitization with weekly scalp DPC. RNA extraction used unfractionated whole blood as the source of total RNA. TCRdb recomputed calls from the RACE reads with MiXCR, one row per CDR3 protein. Of about 140,000 distinct CDR3 sequences listed, around 11% are singletons. The starting material was whole blood, obtained in connection with sensitization to the hapten diphenylcyclopropenone (DPC). The clonotype comes from a woman aged 50 to 65 with alopecia areata. Some clones in this sample may be carry-over from other donors' samples.

The CDR3 spells CASSLSGGSEKTQYF. In DNA, the CDR3 is TGTGCCAGCAGCTTAAGTGGTGGGAGCGAAAAGACCCAGTACTTC. This chain connects TRBV7-3 to TRBJ2-5; D perhaps matches TRBD2 (5 bases). Germline assignment: CDR1 SGHTA and CDR2 FQGTGA. Trimming took off 1 base at V and 6 bases at J, with 15 bases between the two ends. CDR3 length: 15 residues.